One T cell receptor (beta chain) is described in this entry. Its antigen remains unidentified. No base-level quality is on record; no much larger clone is a single base apart. Whole blood was collected in K2EDTA tubes by collaborating institutions according to the institutions' own protocols. Collaborator samples were shipped for TCRbeta analysis as frozen whole blood, isolated PBMCs, or DNA extracted from either sample type. From the cysteine through the phenylalanine, the CDR3 covers 16 amino acids. Just CDR3 DNA is preserved here, 48 bases in frame from base 1. Clipping removes 2 bases from V and 7 bases from J, with 6 as the unmatched junction base count. CDR1 and CDR2, per the germline V gene, are MNHEY and SVGAGI. TCRbeta CDR3 regions were amplified from genomic DNA by means of the immunoSEQ Assay, a bias-controlled multiplex PCR. The study's own analysis went as follows. Nucleated cell counts per sample were estimated from amplification of reference gene primers within the assay. To quantify the absolute abundance of each unique TCRbeta CDR3 rearrangement, sequence reads were collapsed and filtered. For each sample, productive Simpson clonality was calculated as the square root of Simpson's diversity index over productive rearrangements. The table comes from immuneACCESS by way of TCRdb, which keeps in-frame sequences with V and J called. Part of the clones is missing from these tables; in studies checked, under half for an unresolved V gene and the rest for unknown reasons. That table supplies the V and J calls and clone size; D and trimming were determined from the DNA. The sample contains more than 200,000 clones, more than 85% of them found a single time. Roughly 0.7% of the sample lies in the top ten.

The sample originates from a study of blood T cell repertoires in COVID-19 (dated by TCRdb to 2018 to 2021). General notes on the study: Samples from collaborators originated in the United States, Italy and Spain and spanned both the acute and convalescent phases of COVID-19. The prospective study material was composed of cDNA or gDNA derived from T cells, B-cell-depleted T cells, or PBMCs. The dataset comprised deeply sampled blood TCRbeta repertoires from subjects exposed to, actively infected with, or recovered from COVID-19. The repertoires were released in a freely available public database intended as a resource for research on the immune response to SARS-CoV-2. The samples were drawn from two sources: the first 160 participants of the ongoing ImmuneRACE study, and over 950 subjects contributed by 6 global collaborators. Nearly every sample came with metadata listing a de-identified subject ID, COVID-19 status, age in years and sex. HLA class I and class II types, where available, came from metadata supplied by the sample provider rather than from assay-based typing. What the work shows at the level of the full study, not this receptor alone: How much clinical and demographic metadata was included differed by source and by participant, and the metadata was provided uncurated.

This TCR came from a middle-aged man with acute or convalescent COVID-19. Source material: peripheral blood. The V and J genes are TRBV6-5 and TRBJ2-1; 12 junctional bases match TRBD2. CDR3 sequence: CASSYTFLAGGNEQFF. The sequence in DNA is TGTGCCAGCAGTTACACATTCCTAGCGGGAGGGAATGAGCAGTTCTTC.